This T cell receptor beta chain was recovered during a study of shared clonotypes between healthy human individuals. Study-wide findings and caveats: Naive subsets generally had larger estimated richness than memory subsets.

Sequencing was performed with immunoSEQ multiplex PCR; in TCRdb, only in-frame clones are kept and a portion is missing. This table has roughly 2,300,000 clones, less than 95% appearing once. On this clone itself: The antigen remains undetermined.

Material: naive CD4+ T cells from PBMCs. The subset: CD45RA+ positively selected. The sequence was obtained from a man aged 18 to 35 in good health. Some clones in this sample may be carry-over from other donors' samples.

The CDR3 region has the DNA TGTGCCAGCAGCTTGGAGGAGGGAGGGGTTTATGGCTACACCTTC. Translation: CASSLEEGGVYGYTF. The V and J genes are TRBV5-6 and TRBJ1-2; D might be TRBD1 (5 bases). Trimming stripped 0 bases from V and 5 bases from J, with 14 bases between. The CDR3 totals 15 residues. The germline gives CDR1 SGHDT, CDR2 YYEEEE.